This TCR beta chain came from a study of PD-1 blockade in classical Hodgkin lymphoma (dated by TCRdb to 2018 to 2020). About the full investigation: Nivolumab dosing was 3 mg/kg intravenously every 2 weeks, continuing until either disease progression or unacceptable toxicity. A peripheral blood immune signature of response to PD-1 blockade in classical Hodgkin lymphoma was defined using TCR beta sequencing and CyTOF.

On this clone: It has no known antigen specificity. Per-nucleotide qualities are absent, and no much larger clonotype sits a single base away.

The time point label, as the study defines it: cycle 4 day 1 (C4D1), after five to seven weeks of nivolumab. All trial patients had relapsed after autologous stem cell transplantation, with cohorts A, B and C differing in prior brentuximab vedotin exposure. The trial cohort included 45 to 65 patients with relapsed/refractory classical Hodgkin lymphoma, and each patient had a best overall response of complete response, partial response or progressive disease. Trial patients were treated with single-agent nivolumab in the multi-cohort phase II CheckMate 205 trial. Best overall response was determined by an independent review committee according to the 2007 International Working Group response criteria. PBMCs from the trial were collected at three points: immediately before nivolumab initiation (C1D1), and during therapy at cycle 2 day 1 and cycle 4 day 1. Peripheral blood was collected in 8 mL Vacutainer Cell Preparation Tubes, from which PBMCs were isolated by centrifugation and then cryopreserved.

The Qiagen DNeasy kit was used to extract genomic DNA from unsorted PBMCs and from the negatively selected CD4+ and CD8+ fractions. TCR beta CDR3 regions were amplified by immunoSEQ multiplex PCR using primers annealing to V and J segments. Amplification bias was minimized using a synthetic immune receptor repertoire, and residual bias was removed computationally after sequencing. The study's own analysis went as follows. Repertoire diversity was quantified as the Shannon entropy index using custom Python scripts. Unsorted, CD4+ and CD8+ repertoires were analyzed separately, except for combined analyses in which CD4+ and CD8+ sequences were merged in silico. Clonal expansion was defined as at least a 2-fold frequency increase after treatment relative to C1D1, with a pseudocount of 0.5 for undetected baseline clones. Clones with 0 or 1 copy at C1D1 were defined as singleton clones, while clones with 2 or more copies were defined as non-singleton clones. Clones expanded in unsorted samples were annotated as CD4+, CD8+ or unknown by matching protein sequences in sorted samples from the same patient. Wilcoxon tests on paired samples were used to test changes in diversity from C1D1 to C4D1. TCRdb took over this immuneACCESS table, retaining in-frame rearrangements with V and J assigned. Such tables are incomplete; in checked studies, under half of the missing clones stem from an unresolved V gene, and the remainder is unexplained. Clone size and the V and J calls come from that table; the DNA yielded D and trimming. The sample table holds 35,000 to 50,000 clones, of which roughly two thirds were seen once. 3.1% of the sample is held by the ten biggest clonotypes.

Including the terminal cysteine and phenylalanine, the CDR3 comprises 15 residues. Only the CDR3 portion is preserved as DNA: 45 bases, with reading frame beginning at the first base. The germline V gene (reference sequence) yields LNHDA for CDR1 and SQIVND for CDR2. V drops 5 bases and J drops 0 bases, leaving 11 bases in between. What the research found in general, with its limitations: Trial patients achieving complete response had baseline diversity similar to newly diagnosed patients, whereas partial responders and progressors had significantly lower diversity. Only a single clinical trial cohort was studied, and what caused the repertoire differences, possibly disease activity or prior therapy, remained undefined. Baseline TCR diversity was reported to be lower in newly diagnosed patients than in healthy donors, and even lower in relapsed/refractory patients. Patients starting nivolumab less than 1 year after ASCT had lower diversity and were excluded from later analyses to avoid confounding by immune reconstitution. CD4+ but not CD8+ TCR diversity rose significantly by C4D1 (p=0.0027 vs p=0.16), most apparent in complete responders (p=0.02).

The TCR originated in a human donor with classical Hodgkin lymphoma. Recombination connected TRBV19 to TRBJ2-1, and TRBD2 may be the D gene, going by 6 matching bases. The sequenced sample was peripheral blood mononuclear cells (PBMCs), obtained before the fourth cycle of nivolumab. CDR3 protein: CASSLRGSSYNEQFF. DNA sequence: TGTGCCAGTAGTCTCCGGGGGAGCTCCTACAATGAGCAGTTCTTC.